Below are 29 T cell receptor beta chains sequenced from a single sample in a study of molecular identifiers for immune sequencing clone quantification. One entry per CDR3 protein, called by TCRdb with MiXCR from the PCR reads. The profile shows under 85,000 distinct CDR3 sequences, 17% of them singletons. The source material was naive CD8+ T cells from blood, with Jurkat cell RNA spiked in. Subset reported: FACS-sorted CD8+CD4-CCR7+CD45RA+ naive T cells. The receptors shown here come from a human donor in good health. Some libraries in this study had Jurkat cell RNA spiked in.

The sample holds one count of this clonotype. The chain combines TRBV2 with TRBJ2-1; 12 bases map to TRBD2. Trimming at V came to 11 bases and at J to 4 bases, leaving 6 bases not matched to a gene. CDR1 is SNHLY and CDR2 is FYNNEI in the germline V gene. The CDR3 has 14 residues. In nucleotides, the CDR3 is TGTGCCCGCATCGGGACTAGCGGGTACAATGAGCAGTTCTTC. This codes for CARIGTSGYNEQFF.

Remarks on this clonotype: One base away lies a much larger clone, so this may be a sequencing read error. The chain employs TRBV2 and TRBJ1-2; 8 nucleotides line up with TRBD1. Looked up from germline, CDR1 is SNHLY and CDR2 is FYNNEI. CDR3 length: 14 residues. V shed 7 bases and J 4 bases; nucleotides not matched to a gene: 8. CDR3 DNA: TGTGCCAGCATAGAGGGAGGACAGGGCTATGGCTACACCTTC. Its protein is CASIEGGQGYGYTF.

This clonotype was counted a few times. The chain is built from TRBV5-1 and TRBJ2-7, with TRBD2 matching over 8 bases. J lost 5 bases, V lost 4 bases, and 11 bases had no gene match. Germline V gene lookup returns CDR1 SGHRS and CDR2 YFSETQ. The CDR3 is made up of 15 amino acids. DNA of the CDR3: TGCGCCAGCAGCAGCTATCAGCGGGAGCTCGACGAGCAGTACTTC. Amino acids: CASSSYQRELDEQYF. Complete variable domain (other parts from reference TRBV5-1 and TRBJ2-7): KAGVTQTPRYLIKTRGQQVTLSCSPISGHRSVSWYQQTPGQGLQFLFEYFSETQRNKGNFPGRFSGRQFSNSRSEMNVSTLELGDSALYLCASSSYQRELDEQYFGPGTRLTVT.

This clonotype was observed at least ten times. V and J are TRBV27 and TRBJ2-3, with unresolved D. V was shortened by 3 bases and J by 4 bases, with 17 bases between the two germline ends. This CDR3 has 16 residues. Germline assignment: CDR1 MNHEY and CDR2 SMNVEV (reference sequence). The CDR3 coding sequence is TGTGCCAGCAGTTTGTTTCCGCAGGAAGGTCCAGATACGCAGTATTTT. This codes for CASSLFPQEGPDTQYF.

This clonotype was found many times. CDR3 coding DNA: TGTGCCACCAGTGGTTCTGGGGCCAACGTCCTGACTTTC. It is translated as CATSGSGANVLTF. The genes are TRBV24-1 and TRBJ2-6; D is unresolved. The length of the CDR3 is 13 residues. The V end was cut by 5 bases, the J end by 1 base, with 2 bases between. Germline V lookup: CDR1 KGHDR, CDR2 SFDVKD.

On this clonotype itself: Possible read error: a much larger clone is one base away. The chain employs TRBV19 and TRBJ2-7; the D is unclear. The CDR3 sequence is 13 residues long. Germline assignment: CDR1 LNHDA and CDR2 SQIVND (reference sequence). V was cut by 5 bases and J by 5 bases, with 13 bases left in between. CDR3 sequence (DNA): TGTGCCAGTAGTCTGGACGGATCCCACGAGCAGTACTTC. Protein product: CASSLDGSHEQYF.

The gene calls are TRBV7-8 and TRBJ2-1; 9 positions agree with TRBD1. Germline CDR1 SGHVS, CDR2 FQNEAQ. There are 15 residues in the CDR3. With V trimmed by 5 bases and J by 6 bases, 8 bases remained unmatched. The CDR3 sequence: CASSLSWTGVNEQFF. In nucleotides, the CDR3 is TGTGCCAGCAGCCTATCCTGGACAGGGGTCAATGAGCAGTTCTTC. The full variable domain, completed using reference TRBV7-8 and TRBJ2-1, is GAGVSQSPRYKVAKRGQDVALRCDPISGHVSLFWYQQALGQGPEFLTYFQNEAQLDKSGLPSDRFFAERPEGSVSTLKIQRTQQEDSAVYLCASSLSWTGVNEQFFGPGTRLTVL.

This clonotype was seen ten or more times. The chain carries TRBV27 and TRBJ2-3; 9 nucleotides line up with TRBD2. The length of the CDR3 is 15 residues. Losses at the gene ends were 5 bases for V and 2 bases for J; bases not matched to a gene: 5. Germline lookup yields CDR1 MNHEY and CDR2 SMNVEV (reference sequence). CDR3 DNA: TGTGCCAGCAGTCCGGGGACTAGCCCCACAGATACGCAGTATTTT. It specifies CASSPGTSPTDTQYF.

This clonotype was detected ten times or more. The V call is TRBV10-3, the J call TRBJ2-7, with D possibly matching TRBD2 (7 bases). The CDR3 runs 16 residues. Germline CDR1 is ENHRY and CDR2 is SYGVKD. V dropped 11 bases and J dropped 1 base, with 24 bases sitting between them. In DNA, the CDR3 is TGTGCCGTGTTATCAGACCGGGGGGCGAGTTCCTACGAGCAGTACTTC. This sequence encodes CAVLSDRGASSYEQYF.

The V call is TRBV6-6, the J call TRBJ2-1, with D unclear. Germline V gene lookup returns CDR1 MNHNY and CDR2 SVGAGI (reference sequence). V was cut by 5 bases and J by 6 bases, with 8 bases left in between. The CDR3 loop spans 12 amino acids. The CDR3 DNA is TGTGCCAGCAGTGACCCCCCCAATGAGCAGTTCTTC. It codes for CASSDPPNEQFF.

This rearrangement joins TRBV28 to TRBJ2-7; the match to TRBD2 covers 7 bases. Germline CDR1 MDHEN, CDR2 SYDVKM. The trim removed 4 bases at V and 9 bases at J, leaving 12 bases unmatched. The CDR3 sequence is 14 residues long. The CDR3 bases are TGTGCCAGCAGTTCGCCGAGCGGGAACTACAGGCAGTACTTC. It translates to CASSSPSGNYRQYF. Full variable domain (rest looked up from reference TRBV28 and TRBJ2-7): DVKVTQSSRYLVKRTGEKVFLECVQDMDHENMFWYRQDPGLGLRLIYFSYDVKMKEKGDIPEGYSVSREKKERFSLILESASTNQTSMYLCASSSPSGNYRQYFGPGTRLTVT.

In the case of this clonotype: A junction end diverges from the germline sequence, so it may reflect a read error. The rearrangement links TRBV12-3 or TRBV12-4 to TRBJ2-1, with unresolved D. This CDR3 comprises 12 residues. The CDR3 bases are TGTGCCAGCACCCTGGCCTACAATGAGCGGTTCTTC. It translates to CASTLAYNERFF.

This clonotype appeared a few times. The chain combines TRBV7-7 with TRBJ2-7, with 7 bases fitting TRBD1. V shed 2 bases, J shed 2 bases, and the junction held 6 bases outside the gene matches. CDR1 is SSHAT, CDR2 FNYEAQ, per germline (reference sequence). There are 15 residues in the CDR3. CDR3 sequence (DNA): TGTGCCAGCAGCTTAAAATTTGGGACAGCCTACGAGCAGTACTTC. This codes for CASSLKFGTAYEQYF. The whole variable domain, remainder taken from reference TRBV7-7 and TRBJ2-7, is GAGVSQSPRYKVTKRGQDVTLRCDPISSHATLYWYQQALGQGPEFLTYFNYEAQPDKSGLPSDRFSAERPEGSISTLTIQRTEQRDSAMYRCASSLKFGTAYEQYFGPGTRLTVT.

This clonotype was picked up a small number of times. The chain is built from TRBV5-1 and TRBJ2-7; D unclear. The V gene lost 0 bases and the J gene lost 5 bases, with 3 bases spanning the gap. This CDR3 contains 11 residues. Germline CDR1 SGHRS, CDR2 YFSETQ. This chain's CDR3 is CASSLANEQYF. The DNA of the CDR3 is TGCGCCAGCAGCTTGGCCAACGAGCAGTACTTC.

With respect to this clonotype: A much larger clone differs from this one at a single base, so this may be a read error. The chain carries TRBV3-1 and TRBJ2-3; D is unresolved. The CDR3 length is 13 residues. Germline CDR1 LGHDT, CDR2 YNNKEL (reference sequence). The CDR3 protein is CASRQPGTDTQYF. In DNA form, the CDR3 reads TGTGCCAGCCGCCAACCGGGCACAGATACGCAGTATTTT.

In its sample, this clonotype was seen many times. The CDR3 loop is CASSVGVTEAFF. CDR3 DNA sequence: TGTGCCAGCAGCGTAGGGGTTACTGAAGCTTTCTTT. The V and J genes are TRBV9 and TRBJ1-1; no clear D gene. The CDR3 length is 12 residues. Germline V gives CDR1 SGDLS, CDR2 YYNGEE. The V gene lost 0 bases and the J gene lost 5 bases, with 5 bases spanning the gap.

There are many counts of this clonotype. The V gene is TRBV7-9, the J gene TRBJ1-1; TRBD1 matches 9 bases. Per germline, CDR1 SEHNR and CDR2 FQNEAQ (reference sequence). V trimming: 6 bases; J trimming: 2 bases; junction bases outside the gene matches: 7. CDR3 length: 15 residues. DNA of the CDR3: TGTGCCAGCAGTTGGGGACAGGGAAAAAACACTGAAGCTTTCTTT. This codes for CASSWGQGKNTEAFF.

V gene TRBV6-5 combines with J gene TRBJ2-5; D gene uncertain. The V gene lost 0 bases and the J gene lost 5 bases, with 13 bases spanning the gap. Germline CDR1 and CDR2: MNHEY and SVGAGI. The CDR3 runs 15 residues. The CDR3 loop reads CASSYSTGVEETQYF. The CDR3, as DNA: TGTGCCAGCAGTTACTCGACTGGGGTGGAGGAGACCCAGTACTTC.

This clonotype was detected a few times. V usage is TRBV7-8 and J usage is TRBJ2-2; TRBD2 might be the D (5 bases). V lost 10 bases to trimming and J lost 0 bases, with 9 bases between them. The CDR3 spans 13 residues. Germline V gene lookup returns CDR1 SGHVS and CDR2 FQNEAQ. CDR3 in amino acids: CATRGSNTGELFF. The CDR3 nucleotides read TGTGCCACCCGGGGTTCGAACACCGGGGAGCTGTTTTTT.

This clonotype has a count of ten or more. This chain links TRBV4-3 with TRBJ2-5; maybe TRBD2 (6 bases). The germline V gene encodes CDR1 LGHNA and CDR2 YSLEER. Trimming removed 0 bases at V and 1 base at J, with 9 bases between. This CDR3 is 15 amino acids long. The CDR3 protein is CASSQDTGAQETQYF. CDR3 DNA sequence: TGCGCCAGCAGCCAAGATACGGGAGCCCAAGAGACCCAGTACTTC.

This clonotype was picked up one time. One junction end disagrees with the germline gene, perhaps due to a read error. This chain joins TRBV19 and TRBJ1-3, with D possibly matching TRBD1 (5 bases). The length of the CDR3 is 15 residues. Germline CDR1 and CDR2: LNHDA and SQIVND (reference sequence). The CDR3 sequence: CTSSVRGYSGNTIYF. The CDR3 nucleotides read TGTACCAGTAGCGTACGGGGCTACTCTGGAAACACCATATATTTT.

This clonotype was counted between two and nine times. A much larger clone is a single base away; this may be a read error. V is TRBV7-6 and J is TRBJ2-7, with a possible D match to TRBD2 (5 bases). CDR1 is SGHVS and CDR2 is FNYEAQ in the germline V gene. The CDR3 runs to 14 residues. CDR3 region: CVSSPTQRTYEQYF. CDR3 sequence (DNA): TGTGTCAGCAGCCCTACGCAGCGGACCTACGAGCAGTACTTC.

This clonotype was seen at least ten times. The chain employs TRBV28 and TRBJ2-1; D perhaps matches TRBD2 (5 bases). The CDR3 sequence is 14 residues long. Germline V gene lookup returns CDR1 MDHEN and CDR2 SYDVKM. V was trimmed by 1 base and J by 10 bases, leaving 14 bases between them. CDR3 residues: CASSLSVRGGEQFF. The CDR3 coding sequence is TGTGCCAGCAGTTTATCGGTGAGAGGCGGGGAGCAGTTCTTC.

This clonotype was detected many times. V usage is TRBV4-1 and J usage is TRBJ2-7; the D gene is possibly TRBD1 (5 bases). V was trimmed by 4 bases and J by 7 bases, leaving 14 bases between them. The germline V gene encodes CDR1 MGHRA and CDR2 YSYEKL. The CDR3 totals 13 residues. DNA for the CDR3: TGCGCCAGCAGCCCAGGGTTCGTTGGAGAGCAGTACTTC. Translation gives CASSPGFVGEQYF.

This clonotype was seen a handful of times. The chain couples TRBV7-6 to TRBJ2-1, with TRBD2 matching over 14 bases. Germline V gene lookup returns CDR1 SGHVS and CDR2 FNYEAQ. This CDR3 has 20 amino acids. Germline trimming cut 5 bases from V and 3 bases from J; bases unmatched to any gene: 15. The CDR3 region is CASSPSLGTSGRDDYNEQFF. The CDR3 nucleotides read TGTGCCAGCAGCCCTAGCCTCGGGACTAGCGGGAGAGATGACTACAATGAGCAGTTCTTC.

This clonotype turned up a few times. A single base separates this from a much larger clone, so it may be a read error. V and J are TRBV20-1 and TRBJ2-2; 9 bases match TRBD1. The V gene's germline CDR1 is DFQATT and CDR2 SNEGSKA (reference sequence). This CDR3 has 17 amino acids. The CDR3 bases are TGCGGTGCTAGAGTGGGCGGGACAGGGTGGGACACCGGGGAGCTGTTTTTT. As protein: CGARVGGTGWDTGELFF.

Worth noting for this clonotype: A much larger clone sits a single nucleotide away, making a read error possible. The gene calls are TRBV29-1 and TRBJ1-2, with TRBD1 identical over 9 bases. Germline V gene data show CDR1 as SQVTM and CDR2 as ANQGSEA. The CDR3 spans 15 residues. CDR3 sequence (DNA): TGCAGCGTGGATAATCGACAGGGGGGGACCTATGGCAACACCTTC. Translated, it gives CSVDNRQGGTYGNTF.

This clonotype was seen many times. The chain joins TRBV29-1 to TRBJ2-7; 9 positions match TRBD1. CDR1 is SQVTM, CDR2 ANQGSEA, per germline. After removal of 6 bases from V and 1 base from J, the junction contained 4 bases not matched to a gene. The CDR3 extends over 13 amino acids. The CDR3 DNA reads TGCAGCGTCAAGACAGGGGGGTCCTACGAGCAGTACTTC. It specifies CSVKTGGSYEQYF.

This clonotype was found a few times. A much larger clone differs from this one at a single base, so this may be a read error. J is TRBJ1-1 and V is TRBV29-1, with D unclear. The germline V gene has CDR1 SQVTM and CDR2 ANQGSEA. The germline V and J ends were trimmed by 7 bases and 6 bases, with 12 bases remaining between them. This CDR3 is 11 amino acids long. The CDR3 DNA sequence: TGCAGCGCGCAGCTCAACGCTGAAGCTTTCTTT. Its protein product is CSAQLNAEAFF.